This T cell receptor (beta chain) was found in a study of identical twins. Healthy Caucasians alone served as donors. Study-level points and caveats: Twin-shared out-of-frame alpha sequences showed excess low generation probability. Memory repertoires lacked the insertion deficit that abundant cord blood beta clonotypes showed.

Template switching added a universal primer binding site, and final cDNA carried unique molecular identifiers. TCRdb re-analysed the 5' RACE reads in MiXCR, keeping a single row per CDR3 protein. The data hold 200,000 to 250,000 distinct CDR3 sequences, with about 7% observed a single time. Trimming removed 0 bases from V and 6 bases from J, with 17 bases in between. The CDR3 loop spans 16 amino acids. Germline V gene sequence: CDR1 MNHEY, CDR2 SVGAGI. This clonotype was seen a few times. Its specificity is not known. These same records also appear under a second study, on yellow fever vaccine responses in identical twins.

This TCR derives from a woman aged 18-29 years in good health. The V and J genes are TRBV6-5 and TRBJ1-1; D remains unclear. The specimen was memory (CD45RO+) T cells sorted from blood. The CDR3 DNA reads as TGTGCCAGCAGTTACTCCGGGCTCTCGGCAGACCCTGAAGCTTTCTTT. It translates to CASSYSGLSADPEAFF.